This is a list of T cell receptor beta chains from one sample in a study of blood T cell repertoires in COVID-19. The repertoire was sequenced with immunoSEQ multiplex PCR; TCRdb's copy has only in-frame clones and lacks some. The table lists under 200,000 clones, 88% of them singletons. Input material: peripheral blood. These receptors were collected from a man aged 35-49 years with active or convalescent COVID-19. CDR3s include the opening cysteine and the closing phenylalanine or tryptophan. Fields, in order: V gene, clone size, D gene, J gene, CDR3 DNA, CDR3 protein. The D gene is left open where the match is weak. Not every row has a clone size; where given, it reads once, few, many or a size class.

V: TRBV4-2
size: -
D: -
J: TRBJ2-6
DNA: TGTGCCAGCAGCCAAGGGGGCAGAAAACACTCTGGGGCCAACGTCCTGACTTTC
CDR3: CASSQGGRKHSGANVLTF

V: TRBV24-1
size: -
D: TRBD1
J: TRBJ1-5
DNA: TGTGCCACCAGTGATGAACCCCCCGGGACAGGGGTGGGTCAGCCCCAGCATTTT
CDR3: CATSDEPPGTGVGQPQHF

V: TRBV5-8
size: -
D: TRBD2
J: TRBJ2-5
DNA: TGTGCCAGCAGCATCGGGAGGATCCAAGAGACCCAGTACTTC
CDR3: CASSIGRIQETQYF

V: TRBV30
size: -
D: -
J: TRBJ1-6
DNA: TGTGCCTGGAGTGGAGAGGTGATATATAATTCACCCCTCCACTTT
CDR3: CAWSGEVIYNSPLHF

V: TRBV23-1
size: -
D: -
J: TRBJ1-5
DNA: TGCGCCAGCAGTCAATCGTCGGAGGGGTCGAATAGAGGGCATTTT
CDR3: CASSQSSEGSNRGHF

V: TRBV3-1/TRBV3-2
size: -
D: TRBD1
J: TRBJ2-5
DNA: TGTGCCAGCAGGCACACCGGGACAGTTCAAGAGACCCAGTACTTC
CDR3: CASRHTGTVQETQYF

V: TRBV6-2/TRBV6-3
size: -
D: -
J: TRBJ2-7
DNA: TGTGCCAGCAGTTTCACCTTTGACGGGACTTACGAGCAGTACTTC
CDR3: CASSFTFDGTYEQYF

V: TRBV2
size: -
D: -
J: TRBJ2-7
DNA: TGTGCCAGCAGTATCCCCACTGGCTCCTACGAGCAGTACTTC
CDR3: CASSIPTGSYEQYF

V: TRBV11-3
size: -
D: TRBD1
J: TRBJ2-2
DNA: TGTGCCAGCAGCTTAGAGGGACAGGGCCGTGAGCTGTTTTTT
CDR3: CASSLEGQGRELFF

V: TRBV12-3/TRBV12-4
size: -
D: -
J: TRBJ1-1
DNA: TGTGCCAGCAGTCCGGGCCCGGGGAGGCAAGCTTTCTTT
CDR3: CASSPGPGRQAFF

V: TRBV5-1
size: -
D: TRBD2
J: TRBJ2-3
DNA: TGCGCCAGCAAGCTAGCGGGGGAAAGGAGCACAGATACGCAGTATTTT
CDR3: CASKLAGERSTDTQYF

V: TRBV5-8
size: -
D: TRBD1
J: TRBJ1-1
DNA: TGTGCCAGCAGCTCCGGGGACAGGGGGAACACTGAAGCTTTCTTT
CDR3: CASSSGDRGNTEAFF

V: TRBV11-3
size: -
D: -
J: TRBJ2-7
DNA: TGTGCCAGCAGCTTAAGTCCCGAAGGAGTGGCGTCTTCTTACGAGCAGTACTTC
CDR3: CASSLSPEGVASSYEQYF

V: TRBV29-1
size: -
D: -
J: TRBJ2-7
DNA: TGCAGCGTTGAAGCAGGCTCCTACGAGCAGTACTTC
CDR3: CSVEAGSYEQYF

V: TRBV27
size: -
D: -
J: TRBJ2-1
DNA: TGTGCCAGCAGTTTTGAGATGCGGGGATACAATGAGCAGTTCTTC
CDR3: CASSFEMRGYNEQFF

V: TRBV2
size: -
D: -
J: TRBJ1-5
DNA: TGTGCCAGCAGTGAAGCGCTTCCCGGTCAGCCCCAGCATTTT
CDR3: CASSEALPGQPQHF

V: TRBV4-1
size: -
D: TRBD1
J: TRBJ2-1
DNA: TGCGCCAGCAGCCCGAGACAGGGCCTTACCTACAATGAGCAGTTCTTC
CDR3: CASSPRQGLTYNEQFF

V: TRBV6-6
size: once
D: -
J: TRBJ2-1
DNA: TGTGCCAGCAGCCTCGGCGGGCTAGCCTACAATGAGCAGTTCTTC
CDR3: CASSLGGLAYNEQFF

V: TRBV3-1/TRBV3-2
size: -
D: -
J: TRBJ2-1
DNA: TGTGCCAGCAGCAAGGACTTATACAATGAGCAGTTCTTC
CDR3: CASSKDLYNEQFF

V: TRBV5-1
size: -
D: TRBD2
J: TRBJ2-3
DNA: TGCGCCAGCAGCCACGTCGGCGGGAGCAGCCTAGTTAGCACAGATACGCAGTATTTT
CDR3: CASSHVGGSSLVSTDTQYF

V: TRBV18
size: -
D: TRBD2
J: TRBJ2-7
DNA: TGTGCCAGCTCACCGTCCGGGGGGGGGCTCTACGAGCAGTACTTC
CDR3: CASSPSGGGLYEQYF

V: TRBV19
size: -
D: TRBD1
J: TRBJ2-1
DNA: TGTGCCAGTAGTATCCAGGGACAAGACAGGGATGAGCAGTTCTTC
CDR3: CASSIQGQDRDEQFF

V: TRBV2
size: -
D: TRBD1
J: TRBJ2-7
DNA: TGTGCCAGCAGTGCAAAAGGACAGGGGGACTACGAGCAGTACTTC
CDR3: CASSAKGQGDYEQYF

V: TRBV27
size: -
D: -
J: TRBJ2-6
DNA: TGTGCCAGCAGTCCGAAAACTAGTCTCTCAGGCTCTGGGGCCAACGTCCTGACTTTC
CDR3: CASSPKTSLSGSGANVLTF

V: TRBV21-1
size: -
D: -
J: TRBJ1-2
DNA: TGTGGCACACGGGACAGAGACTATGGCTACACCTTC
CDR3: CGTRDRDYGYTF

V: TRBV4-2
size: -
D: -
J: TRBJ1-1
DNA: TGTGCCAGCAGCCATGCCTTGGACGGGGTGAACACTGAAGCTTTCTTT
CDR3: CASSHALDGVNTEAFF

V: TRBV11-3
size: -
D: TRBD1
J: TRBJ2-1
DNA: TGTGCCAGCAGCTTTCGGGACAGCCCCGCCAATGAGCAGTTCTTC
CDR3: CASSFRDSPANEQFF

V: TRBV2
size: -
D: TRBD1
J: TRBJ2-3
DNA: TGTGCCAGCAGTCTAGGGACAGGGCCCCCCAACGATACGCAGTATTTT
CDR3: CASSLGTGPPNDTQYF

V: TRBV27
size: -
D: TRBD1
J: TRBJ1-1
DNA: TGTGCCAGCAGATCCAGAATCAGGGGGGATGGCACTGAAGCTTTCTTT
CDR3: CASRSRIRGDGTEAFF

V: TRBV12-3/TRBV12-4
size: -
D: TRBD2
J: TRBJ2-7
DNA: TGTGCCAGCAGCCTAGCGGGGGCCTACGAGCAGTACTTC
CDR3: CASSLAGAYEQYF

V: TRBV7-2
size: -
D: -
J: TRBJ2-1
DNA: TGTGCCAGCAGCCACGAAAAATTGGCAGGGCTTATCGATGAGCAGTTCTTC
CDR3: CASSHEKLAGLIDEQFF

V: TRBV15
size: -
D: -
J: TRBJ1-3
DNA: TGTGCCACCAGCAGAGGGACTCAGGGAAACACCATATATTTT
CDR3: CATSRGTQGNTIYF

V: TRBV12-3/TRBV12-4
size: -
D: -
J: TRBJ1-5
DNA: TGTGCCAGCAGGCCAGGGCCCAATCAGCCCCAGCATTTT
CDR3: CASRPGPNQPQHF

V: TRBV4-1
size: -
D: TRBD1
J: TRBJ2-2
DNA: TGCGCCAGCAGCCACATAACAGGGGCGCTCACCGGGGAGCTGTTTTTT
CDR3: CASSHITGALTGELFF

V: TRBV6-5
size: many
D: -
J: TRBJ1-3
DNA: TGTGCCAGCTCCCTCTTGAGCTCTGGAAACACCATATATTTT
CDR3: CASSLLSSGNTIYF

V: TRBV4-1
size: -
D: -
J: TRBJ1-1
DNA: TGCGCCAGCAGCCAGAGCGAGAACACTGAAGCTTTCTTT
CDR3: CASSQSENTEAFF

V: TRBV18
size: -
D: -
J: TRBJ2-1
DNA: TGTGCCAGCTCACCACAGGGGACATCCTACAATGAGCAGTTCTTC
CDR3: CASSPQGTSYNEQFF

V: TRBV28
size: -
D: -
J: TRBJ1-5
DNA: TGTGCCAGCAGTTTGAGGCCCCAGCCCCAGCATTTT
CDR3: CASSLRPQPQHF

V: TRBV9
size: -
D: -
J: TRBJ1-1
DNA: TGTGCCAGCAGCCCCCTGGCAGGGGCTGAAGCTTTCTTT
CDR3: CASSPLAGAEAFF

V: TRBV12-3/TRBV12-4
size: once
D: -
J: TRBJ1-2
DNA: TGTGCCAGCAGCAGACAGGTCCCCTATGGCTACACCTTC
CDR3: CASSRQVPYGYTF

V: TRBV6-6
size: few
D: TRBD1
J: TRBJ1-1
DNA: TGTGCCAGCCGACAGGGATTGTTCATGAACACTGAAGCTTTCTTT
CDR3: CASRQGLFMNTEAFF

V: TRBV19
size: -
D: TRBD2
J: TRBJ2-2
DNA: TGTGCCAGTAGTAACAGACTAGCGGGAGGGTCCGGGGAGCTGTTTTTT
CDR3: CASSNRLAGGSGELFF